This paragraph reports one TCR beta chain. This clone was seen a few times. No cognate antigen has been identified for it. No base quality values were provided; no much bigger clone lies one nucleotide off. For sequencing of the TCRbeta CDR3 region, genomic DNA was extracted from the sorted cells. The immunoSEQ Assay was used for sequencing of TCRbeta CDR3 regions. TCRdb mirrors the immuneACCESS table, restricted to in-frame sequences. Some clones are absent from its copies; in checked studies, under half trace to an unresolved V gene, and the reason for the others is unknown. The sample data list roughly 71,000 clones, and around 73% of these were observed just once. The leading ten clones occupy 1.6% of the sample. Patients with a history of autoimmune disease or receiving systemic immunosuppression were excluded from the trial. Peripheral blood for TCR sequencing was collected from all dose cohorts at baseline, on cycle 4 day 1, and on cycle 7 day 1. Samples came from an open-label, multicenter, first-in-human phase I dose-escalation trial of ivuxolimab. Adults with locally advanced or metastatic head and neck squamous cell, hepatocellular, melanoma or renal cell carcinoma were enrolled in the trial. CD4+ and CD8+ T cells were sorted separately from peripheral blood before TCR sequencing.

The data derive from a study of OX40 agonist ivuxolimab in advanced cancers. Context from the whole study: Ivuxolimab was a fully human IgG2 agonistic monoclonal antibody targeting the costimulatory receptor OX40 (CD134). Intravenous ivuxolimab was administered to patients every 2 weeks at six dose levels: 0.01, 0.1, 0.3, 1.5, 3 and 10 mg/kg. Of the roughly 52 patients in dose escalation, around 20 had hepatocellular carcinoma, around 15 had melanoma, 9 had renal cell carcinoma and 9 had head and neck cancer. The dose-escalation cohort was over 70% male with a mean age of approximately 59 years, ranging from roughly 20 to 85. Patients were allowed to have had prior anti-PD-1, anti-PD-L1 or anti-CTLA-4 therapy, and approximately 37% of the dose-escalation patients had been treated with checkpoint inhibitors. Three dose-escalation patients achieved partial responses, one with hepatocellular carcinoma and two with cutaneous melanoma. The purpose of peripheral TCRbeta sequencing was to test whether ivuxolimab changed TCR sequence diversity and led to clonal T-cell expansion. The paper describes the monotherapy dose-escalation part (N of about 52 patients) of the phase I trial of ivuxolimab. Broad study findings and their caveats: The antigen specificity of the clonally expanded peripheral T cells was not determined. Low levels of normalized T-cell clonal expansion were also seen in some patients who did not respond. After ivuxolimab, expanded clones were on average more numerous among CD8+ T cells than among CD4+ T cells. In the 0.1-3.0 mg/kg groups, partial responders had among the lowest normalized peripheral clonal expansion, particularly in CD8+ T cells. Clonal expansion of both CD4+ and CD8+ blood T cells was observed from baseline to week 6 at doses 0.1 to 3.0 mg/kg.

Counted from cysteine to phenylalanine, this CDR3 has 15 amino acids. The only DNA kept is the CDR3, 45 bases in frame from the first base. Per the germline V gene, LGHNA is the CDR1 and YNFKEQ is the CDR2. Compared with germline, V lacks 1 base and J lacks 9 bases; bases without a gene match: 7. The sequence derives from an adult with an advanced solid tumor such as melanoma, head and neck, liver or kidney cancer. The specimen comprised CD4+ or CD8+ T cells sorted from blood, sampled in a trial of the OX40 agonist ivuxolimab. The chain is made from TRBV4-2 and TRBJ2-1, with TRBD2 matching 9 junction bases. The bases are TGTGCCAGCAGCCAAGCTCGCGGGAGGGGGAGTGAGCAGTTCTTC. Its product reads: CASSQARGRGSEQFF.